The rows below give T cell receptor beta chains drawn from one sample of a study of regulatory T cells in long-lasting Graves disease. TCRdb re-called the multiplex PCR reads through MiXCR, storing one row per CDR3 protein. The table has a few hundred thousand distinct CDR3 sequences, around 23% seen once. Sample: peripheral blood mononuclear cells (PBMCs), taken when the disease was refractory, from a patient treated with antithyroid drugs. The receptors shown here come from a female donor with Graves disease. Each CDR3 is given with its conserved first and last residue. The D gene is left open where the match is weak. Clone size appears in some rows only: once, few, many, or a class for an expanded clone.

d_call | clone_size | cdr3_length | j_call | v_call | cdr3_nt | cdr3_aa
TRBD1 | few | 14 | TRBJ1-6 | TRBV5-1 | TGTGCCAGCAGCTCGGGACAGTCGGGGTCACCCCTCCACTTT | CASSSGQSGSPLHF
TRBD1 | few | 17 | TRBJ1-4 | TRBV7-3 | TGTGCCAGCAGCTCCCAAACTCGGACAGGGTGGGGTGAAAAACTGTTTTTT | CASSSQTRTGWGEKLFF
. | . | 13 | TRBJ2-5 | TRBV5-4 | TGTGCCAGCAGCACGGACAGCAAAGAGACCCAGTACTTC | CASSTDSKETQYF
TRBD1 | many | 14 | TRBJ2-7 | TRBV28 | TGTGCCAGCAGTTTAAGACAGGGTGCCTACGAGCAGTACTTC | CASSLRQGAYEQYF
. | . | 15 | TRBJ2-2 | TRBV7-3 | TGTGCCAGCAGCCCCGGTAGGGGGGCCATCGGGGAGCTGTTTTTT | CASSPGRGAIGELFF
. | many | 15 | TRBJ2-5 | TRBV10-1 | TGCGCCAGCAGTGAGTCGGCCCGGACAGAAGAGACCCAGTACTTC | CASSESARTEETQYF
. | many | 14 | TRBJ2-5 | TRBV20-1 | TGCAGTGCTAGAGCGGTGGGCCGCTCAGAGACCCAGTACTTC | CSARAVGRSETQYF
. | . | 13 | TRBJ1-4 | TRBV5-1 | TGCGCCAGCAGGGGTTCCGAGGATGAAAAACTGTTTTTT | CASRGSEDEKLFF
. | . | 14 | TRBJ2-2 | TRBV5-5 | TGTGCCAGCAGCACACTAGCAGTAGCCGGGGAGCTGTTTTTT | CASSTLAVAGELFF
. | few | 16 | TRBJ1-1 | TRBV7-9 | TGTGCCAGCAGCCCTCCAAACGGACAGTTGAACACTGAAGCTTTCTTT | CASSPPNGQLNTEAFF
. | . | 15 | TRBJ2-7 | TRBV4-1 | TGCGCCAGCAGCCAAGGACCGGGCGCAACCTACGAGCAGTACTTC | CASSQGPGATYEQYF
. | many | 13 | TRBJ2-7 | TRBV29-1 | TGCAGCGTTGCGGCAGGGAACTCCTACGAGCAGTACTTC | CSVAAGNSYEQYF
TRBD2 | . | 13 | TRBJ2-7 | TRBV10-2 | TGCGCCAGCAGTACGGGACTAGCGAGGGAGCAGTACTTC | CASSTGLAREQYF
TRBD1 | many | 19 | TRBJ1-5 | TRBV28 | TGTGCCAGCAGTTATAGCCGGGACAGGGGGCCCTATAGCAATCAGCCCCAGCATTTT | CASSYSRDRGPYSNQPQHF
. | few | 12 | TRBJ1-3 | TRBV14 | TGTGCCAGCGGCTGGGGTAGCGCCTACCTTGTATTT | CASGWGSAYLVF
. | . | 14 | TRBJ1-1 | TRBV7-9 | TGTGCCAGCAGCTTAGCCAGCCTTAACACTGAAGCTTTCTTT | CASSLASLNTEAFF
. | few | 13 | TRBJ2-3 | TRBV2 | TGTGCCAGCAGTGGGGAACAGACAGATACGCAGTATTTT | CASSGEQTDTQYF
. | few | 13 | TRBJ2-2 | TRBV10-3 | TGTGCCATCCACAGGGAGGTCACCGGGGAGCTGTTTTTT | CAIHREVTGELFF
TRBD2 | . | 15 | TRBJ2-7 | TRBV27 | TGTGCCAGCAGTTTATTCCCCGGACTAGCGGCCGAGCAGTACTTC | CASSLFPGLAAEQYF
. | few | 16 | TRBJ2-1 | TRBV2 | TGTGCCAGCAGTACGGCCCTAGCAGACAAGGCGAATGAGCAGTTCTTC | CASSTALADKANEQFF
. | few | 14 | TRBJ2-7 | TRBV7-9 | TGTGCCAGCAGCTTAGCCGCAGGGAACTACGAGCAGTACTTC | CASSLAAGNYEQYF
TRBD2 | many | 17 | TRBJ2-5 | TRBV6-1 | TGTGCCAGCAGTGGGGGACTAGCGGGAGCCTCCCCAGAGACCCAGTACTTC | CASSGGLAGASPETQYF
. | many | 13 | TRBJ1-5 | TRBV28 | TGTGCCAGCAGAGCGATTAGCAATCAGCCCCAGCATTTT | CASRAISNQPQHF
. | . | 15 | TRBJ2-7 | TRBV9 | TGTGCCAGCAGCGTGAATAGCGGCTCTGGGTACGAGCAGTACTTC | CASSVNSGSGYEQYF
. | many | 16 | TRBJ1-1 | TRBV28 | TGTGCCAGCAGTCCTCTCCAGGGTAAACTGAACACTGAAGCTTTCTTT | CASSPLQGKLNTEAFF
. | many | 15 | TRBJ2-2 | TRBV28 | TGTGCCAGCAGTCGGTGGGACATGAACACCGGGGAGCTGTTTTTT | CASSRWDMNTGELFF
. | . | 15 | TRBJ1-4 | TRBV25-1 | TGTGCCAGCAGTGTCTTCGCAGGGTATAATGAAAAACTGTTTTTT | CASSVFAGYNEKLFF
. | many | 14 | TRBJ1-2 | TRBV28 | TGTGCCAGCAGTTTACTGGACACCGGGGGCGGCTACACCTTC | CASSLLDTGGGYTF
. | many | 16 | TRBJ2-5 | TRBV4-1 | TGCGCCAGCAGCCAGGGCAGCGGAGCAGCCCAAGAGACCCAGTACTTC | CASSQGSGAAQETQYF
. | few | 15 | TRBJ1-6 | TRBV19 | TGTGCCAGTAGTATTTCGACCACCGCGGATTCACCCCTCCACTTT | CASSISTTADSPLHF
. | many | 15 | TRBJ2-7 | TRBV6-1 | TGTGCCAGCAGGGCGACCGGGCCCCAAGCCTCCGAGCAGTACTTC | CASRATGPQASEQYF
. | . | 15 | TRBJ2-2 | TRBV13 | TGTGCCAGCAGCTTGCATTTACTAGCCCCCGGGGAGCTGTTTTTT | CASSLHLLAPGELFF
. | few | 11 | TRBJ2-7 | TRBV7-2 | TGTGCCAGCAGTCCCTTATTTGAGCAGTACTTC | CASSPLFEQYF
. | few | 13 | TRBJ2-7 | TRBV4-1 | TGCGCCAGCAGCCAACTACAGGGACGCGAGCAGTACTTC | CASSQLQGREQYF
TRBD2 | many | 15 | TRBJ2-5 | TRBV12-5 | TGTGCTAGTGGTCTGGGACTAGCGGGAGAAGAGACCCAGTACTTC | CASGLGLAGEETQYF
. | few | 13 | TRBJ1-2 | TRBV20-1 | TGCAGTGCTGAAGATCGGAAATCGGGTGGCTACACCTTC | CSAEDRKSGGYTF
TRBD2 | . | 12 | TRBJ2-5 | TRBV28 | TGTGCCAGCAGTTTCGTCGGGGGGGCCCTGTACTTC | CASSFVGGALYF
. | . | 14 | TRBJ2-7 | TRBV20-1 | TGCAGTGCCTGCAGGACGGAGAGCTCCTACGAGCAGTACTTC | CSACRTESSYEQYF
. | few | 16 | TRBJ1-5 | TRBV15 | TGTGCCACCAGCAGAGATCTCGGGGGGCGGAATCAGCCCCAGCATTTT | CATSRDLGGRNQPQHF
TRBD2 | few | 15 | TRBJ2-1 | TRBV18 | TGTGCCAGCTCACCAGCAGCCCTGGGACTATATGAGCAGTTCTTC | CASSPAALGLYEQFF
. | few | 15 | TRBJ2-2 | TRBV5-1 | TGCGCCAGCAGCTTGGGCTTCGGGGGCACCGGGGAGCTGTTTTTT | CASSLGFGGTGELFF
TRBD2 | few | 15 | TRBJ2-5 | TRBV24-1 | TGTGCCACCAGTGGGGGACTAGCGGGAGAGCAGACCCAGTACTTC | CATSGGLAGEQTQYF
. | . | 11 | TRBJ1-4 | TRBV4-1 | TGCGCCAGCAGACACAATGAAAAACTGTTTTTT | CASRHNEKLFF
TRBD2 | few | 15 | TRBJ2-7 | TRBV6-1 | TGTGCCAGCACCCTAGGGGCGGGAGGCAGCTACGAGCAGTACTTC | CASTLGAGGSYEQYF
. | . | 16 | TRBJ2-2 | TRBV5-1 | TGCGCCAGCAGCTTGGGAGCTAGCAGGAACACCGGGGAGCTGTTTTTT | CASSLGASRNTGELFF
TRBD1 | few | 15 | TRBJ2-1 | TRBV2 | TGTGCCAGCAAGGGGGACAGGGTCCCCAGGAATGAGCAGTTCTTC | CASKGDRVPRNEQFF